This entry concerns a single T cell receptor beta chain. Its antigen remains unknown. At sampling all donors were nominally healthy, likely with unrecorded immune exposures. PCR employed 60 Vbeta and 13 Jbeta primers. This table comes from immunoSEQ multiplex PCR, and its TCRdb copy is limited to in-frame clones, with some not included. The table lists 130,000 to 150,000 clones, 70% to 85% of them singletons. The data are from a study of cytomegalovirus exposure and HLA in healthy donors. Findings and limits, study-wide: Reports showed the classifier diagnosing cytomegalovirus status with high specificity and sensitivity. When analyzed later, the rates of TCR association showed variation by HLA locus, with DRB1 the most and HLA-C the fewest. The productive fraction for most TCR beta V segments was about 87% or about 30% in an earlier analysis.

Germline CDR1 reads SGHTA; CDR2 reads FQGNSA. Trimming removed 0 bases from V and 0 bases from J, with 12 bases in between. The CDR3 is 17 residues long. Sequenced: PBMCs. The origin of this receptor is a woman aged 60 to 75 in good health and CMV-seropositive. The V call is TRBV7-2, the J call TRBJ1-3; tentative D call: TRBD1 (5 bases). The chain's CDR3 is CASSLAAGFNSGNTIYF. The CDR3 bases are TGTGCCAGCAGCTTAGCGGCAGGGTTCAACTCTGGAAACACCATATATTTT.